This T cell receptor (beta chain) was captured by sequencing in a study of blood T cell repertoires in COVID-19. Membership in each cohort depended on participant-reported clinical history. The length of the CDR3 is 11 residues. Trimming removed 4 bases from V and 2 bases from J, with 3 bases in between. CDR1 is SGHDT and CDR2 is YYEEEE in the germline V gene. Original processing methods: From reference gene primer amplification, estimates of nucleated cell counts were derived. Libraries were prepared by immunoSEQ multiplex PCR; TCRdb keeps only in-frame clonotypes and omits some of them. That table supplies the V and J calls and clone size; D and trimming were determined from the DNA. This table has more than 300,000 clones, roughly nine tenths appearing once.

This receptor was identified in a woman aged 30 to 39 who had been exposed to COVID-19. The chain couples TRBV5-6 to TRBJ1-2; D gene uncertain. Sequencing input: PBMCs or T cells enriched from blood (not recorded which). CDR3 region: CASSQNYGYTF. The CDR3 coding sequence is TGTGCCAGCAGCCAAAACTATGGCTACACCTTC.